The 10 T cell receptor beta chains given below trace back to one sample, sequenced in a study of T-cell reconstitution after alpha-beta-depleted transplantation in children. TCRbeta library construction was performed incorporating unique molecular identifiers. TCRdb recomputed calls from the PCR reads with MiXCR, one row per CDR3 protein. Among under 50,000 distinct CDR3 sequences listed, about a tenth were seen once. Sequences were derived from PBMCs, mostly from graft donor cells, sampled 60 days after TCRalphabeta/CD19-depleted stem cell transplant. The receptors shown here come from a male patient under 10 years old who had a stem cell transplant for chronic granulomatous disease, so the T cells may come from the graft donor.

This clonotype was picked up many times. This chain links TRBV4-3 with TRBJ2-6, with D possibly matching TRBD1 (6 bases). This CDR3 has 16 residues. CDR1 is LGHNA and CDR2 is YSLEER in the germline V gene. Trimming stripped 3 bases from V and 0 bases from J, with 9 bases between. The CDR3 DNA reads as TGCGCCAGCAGCCATAACAGGGCCTCTGGGGCCAACGTCCTGACTTTC. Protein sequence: CASSHNRASGANVLTF.

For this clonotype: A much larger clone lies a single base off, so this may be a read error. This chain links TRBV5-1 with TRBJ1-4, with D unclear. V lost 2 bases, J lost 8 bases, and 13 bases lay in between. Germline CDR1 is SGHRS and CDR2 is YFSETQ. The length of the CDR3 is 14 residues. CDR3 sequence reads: CASSFGISREKLFF. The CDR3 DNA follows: TGCGCCAGCAGCTTCGGTATTTCCAGGGAAAAACTGTTTTTT.

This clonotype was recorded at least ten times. The CDR3 DNA reads TGCGCCAGCAGCTTGGCTAGCGGGGCCGGGGAGCTGTTTTTT. Translated, it gives CASSLASGAGELFF. The chain couples TRBV5-1 to TRBJ2-2, with 9 bases aligning to TRBD2. This CDR3 has 14 residues. Per the germline V gene, CDR1 is SGHRS and CDR2 is YFSETQ. The V and J ends lost 0 bases and 6 bases, in that order; junction bases with no gene match: 0.

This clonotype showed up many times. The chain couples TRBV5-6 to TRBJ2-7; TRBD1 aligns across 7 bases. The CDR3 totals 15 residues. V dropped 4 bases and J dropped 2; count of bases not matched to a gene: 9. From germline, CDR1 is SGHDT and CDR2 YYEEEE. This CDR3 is CASSKTGFLAYEQYF. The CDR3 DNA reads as TGTGCCAGCAGCAAGACAGGGTTTTTGGCCTACGAGCAGTACTTC.

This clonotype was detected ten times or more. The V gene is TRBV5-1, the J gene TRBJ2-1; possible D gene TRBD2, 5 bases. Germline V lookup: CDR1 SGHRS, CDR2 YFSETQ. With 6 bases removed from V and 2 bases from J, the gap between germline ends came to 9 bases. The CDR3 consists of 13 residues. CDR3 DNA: TGCGCCAGCAATCTAGCTCCCTACAATGAGCAGTTCTTC. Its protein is CASNLAPYNEQFF. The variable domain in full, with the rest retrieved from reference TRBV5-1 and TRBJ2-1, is KAGVTQTPRYLIKTRGQQVTLSCSPISGHRSVSWYQQTPGQGLQFLFEYFSETQRNKGNFPGRFSGRQFSNSRSEMNVSTLELGDSALYLCASNLAPYNEQFFGPGTRLTVL.

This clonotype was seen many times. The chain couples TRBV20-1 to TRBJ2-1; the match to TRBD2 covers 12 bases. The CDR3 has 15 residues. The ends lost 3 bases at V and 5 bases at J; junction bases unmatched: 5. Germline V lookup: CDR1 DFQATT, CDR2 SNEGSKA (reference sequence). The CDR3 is CSASPLAGGNNEQFF. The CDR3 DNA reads TGCAGTGCTAGTCCCCTAGCGGGAGGGAACAATGAGCAGTTCTTC.

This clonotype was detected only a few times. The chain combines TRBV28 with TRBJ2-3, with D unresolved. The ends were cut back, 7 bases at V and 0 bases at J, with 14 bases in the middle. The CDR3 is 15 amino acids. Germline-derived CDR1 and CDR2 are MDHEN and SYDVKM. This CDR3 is CASTKKTTSTDTQYF. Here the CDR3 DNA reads TGTGCCAGCACCAAAAAGACAACTAGCACAGATACGCAGTATTTT. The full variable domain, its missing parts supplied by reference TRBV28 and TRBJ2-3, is DVKVTQSSRYLVKRTGEKVFLECVQDMDHENMFWYRQDPGLGLRLIYFSYDVKMKEKGDIPEGYSVSREKKERFSLILESASTNQTSMYLCASTKKTTSTDTQYFGPGTRLTVL.

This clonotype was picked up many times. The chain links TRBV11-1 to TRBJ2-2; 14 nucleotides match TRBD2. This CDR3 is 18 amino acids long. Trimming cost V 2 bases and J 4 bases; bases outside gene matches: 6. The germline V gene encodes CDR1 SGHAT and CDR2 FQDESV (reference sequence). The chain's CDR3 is CASSLLGLAGVRTGELFF. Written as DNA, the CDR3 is TGTGCCAGCAGCTTATTGGGACTAGCGGGAGTCCGCACCGGGGAGCTGTTTTTT.

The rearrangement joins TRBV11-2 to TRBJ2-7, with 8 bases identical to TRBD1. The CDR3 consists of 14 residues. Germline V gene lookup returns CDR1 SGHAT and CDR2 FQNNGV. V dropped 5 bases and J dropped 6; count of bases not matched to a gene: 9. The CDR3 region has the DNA TGTGCCAGCAGCCCAGGACAGGGATCGATCGAGCAGTACTTC. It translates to CASSPGQGSIEQYF. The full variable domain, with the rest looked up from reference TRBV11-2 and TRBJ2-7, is EAGVAQSPRYKIIEKRQSVAFWCNPISGHATLYWYQQILGQGPKLLIQFQNNGVVDDSQLPKDRFSAERLKGVDSTLKIQPAKLEDSAVYLCASSPGQGSIEQYFGPGTRLTVT.

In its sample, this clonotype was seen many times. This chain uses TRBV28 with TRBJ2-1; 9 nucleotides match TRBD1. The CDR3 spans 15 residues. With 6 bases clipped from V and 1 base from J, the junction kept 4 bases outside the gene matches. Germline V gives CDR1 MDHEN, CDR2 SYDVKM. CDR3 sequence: CASRETGGSYNEQFF. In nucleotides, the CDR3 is TGTGCCAGCAGGGAGACAGGGGGTTCCTACAATGAGCAGTTCTTC.